The rows below give T cell receptor beta chains drawn from one sample of a study of cytomegalovirus exposure and HLA in healthy donors. TCRdb's copy holds only in-frame clones and misses some; the assay was immunoSEQ multiplex PCR. Seen here are over 150,000 clones, around four fifths observed once, and the top ten hold roughly 1.6%. The specimen was PBMCs. The origin of the receptors is a man aged 50 to 60 in good health and CMV-seronegative. The CDR3 runs from the conserved cysteine through the conserved F or W. A D gene is named only where the DNA matches it firmly. Some rows have no size entry. The others give once, few or many, or a class for an expanded clone.

length	V	J	size	D	CDR3	DNA
15	TRBV7-3	TRBJ1-1	.	.	CASSLQGIMNTEAFF	TGTGCCAGCAGCTTACAGGGGATCATGAACACTGAAGCTTTCTTT
13	TRBV11-1	TRBJ1-1	.	.	CASSPQEGTEAFF	TGTGCCAGCAGCCCCCAGGAGGGGACTGAAGCTTTCTTT
17	TRBV4-3	TRBJ2-7	.	.	CASSQFRQGGSGYEQYF	TGCGCCAGCAGCCAATTTAGACAGGGAGGCTCCGGCTACGAGCAGTACTTC
16	TRBV11-2	TRBJ2-1	.	.	CASSLRGTRSYNEQFF	TGTGCCAGCAGCTTACGCGGGACCCGCTCCTACAATGAGCAGTTCTTC
16	TRBV6-5	TRBJ2-4	.	TRBD2	CASSSLAGGAKNIQYF	TGTGCCAGCAGTTCCCTAGCGGGGGGAGCCAAAAACATTCAGTACTTC
15	TRBV28	TRBJ1-3	once	.	CASSPHGRGGNTIYF	TGTGCCAGCAGTCCCCACGGCAGGGGAGGAAACACCATATATTTT
14	TRBV6-1	TRBJ2-7	once	.	CASSEGRAAYEQYF	TGTGCCAGCAGTGAGGGCAGGGCTGCCTACGAGCAGTACTTC
12	TRBV25-1	TRBJ2-5	.	.	CASSAQQETQYF	TGTGCCAGCAGTGCGCAGCAAGAGACCCAGTACTTC
18	TRBV4-1	TRBJ1-2	.	TRBD1	CASSHAGTGEVKNYGYTF	TGCGCCAGCAGCCACGCCGGGACAGGGGAAGTGAAGAACTATGGCTACACCTTC
14	TRBV18	TRBJ2-7	.	.	CASSPLAGSYEQYF	TGTGCCAGCTCACCACTGGCAGGGTCCTACGAGCAGTACTTC
17	TRBV7-9	TRBJ1-6	.	TRBD1	CASSQVGAGQGNSPLHF	TGCGCCAGCAGCCAAGTTGGGGCGGGACAGGGGAATTCACCCCTCCACTTT